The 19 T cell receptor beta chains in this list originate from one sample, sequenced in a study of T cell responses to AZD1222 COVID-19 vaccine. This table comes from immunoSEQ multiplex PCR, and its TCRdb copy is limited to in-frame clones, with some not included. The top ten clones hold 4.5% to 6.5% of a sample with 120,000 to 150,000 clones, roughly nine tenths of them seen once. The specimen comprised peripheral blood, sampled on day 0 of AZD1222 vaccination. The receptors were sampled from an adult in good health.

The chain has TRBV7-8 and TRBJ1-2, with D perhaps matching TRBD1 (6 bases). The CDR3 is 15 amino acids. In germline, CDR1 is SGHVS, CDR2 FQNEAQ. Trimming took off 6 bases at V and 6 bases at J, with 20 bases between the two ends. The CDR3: CASRQNRGGRDGYTF. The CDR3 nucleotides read TGTGCCAGCAGACAAAATCGAGGGGGAAGGGATGGCTACACCTTC.

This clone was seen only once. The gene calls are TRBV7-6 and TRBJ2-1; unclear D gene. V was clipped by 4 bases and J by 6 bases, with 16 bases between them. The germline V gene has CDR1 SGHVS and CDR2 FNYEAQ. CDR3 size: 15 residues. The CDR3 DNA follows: TGTGCCAGCAGCTCCCTGGCCGTGGGAACCAATGAGCAGTTCTTC. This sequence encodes CASSSLAVGTNEQFF.

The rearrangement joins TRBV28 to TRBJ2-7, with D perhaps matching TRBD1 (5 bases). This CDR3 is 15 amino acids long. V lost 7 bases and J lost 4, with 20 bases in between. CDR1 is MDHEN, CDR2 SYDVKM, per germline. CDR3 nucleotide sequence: TGTGCCAGCAATCTGAAGGGCAGGGTAGGGTACGAGCAGTACTTC. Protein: CASNLKGRVGYEQYF.

The CDR3 spells CASSQTTEAFF. CDR3 DNA sequence: TGTGCCAGCAGCCAAACCACTGAAGCTTTCTTT. The chain combines TRBV11-3 with TRBJ1-1; D is uncertain. The CDR3 consists of 11 residues. Germline CDR1 reads SGHNT; CDR2 reads YENEEA. Trimming cost V 5 bases and J 4 bases, with 5 bases left between them.

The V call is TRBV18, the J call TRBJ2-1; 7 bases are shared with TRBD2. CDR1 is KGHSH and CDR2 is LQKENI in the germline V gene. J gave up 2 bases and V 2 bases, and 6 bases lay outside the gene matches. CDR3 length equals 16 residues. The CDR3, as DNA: TGTGCCAGCTCACCAACCGGGACTAAAACCTACAATGAGCAGTTCTTC. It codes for CASSPTGTKTYNEQFF. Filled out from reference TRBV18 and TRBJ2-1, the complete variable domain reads NAGVMQNPRHLVRRRGQEARLRCSPMKGHSHVYWYRQLPEEGLKFMVYLQKENIIDESGMPKERFSAEFPKEGPSILRIQQVVRGDSAAYFCASSPTGTKTYNEQFFGPGTRLTVL.

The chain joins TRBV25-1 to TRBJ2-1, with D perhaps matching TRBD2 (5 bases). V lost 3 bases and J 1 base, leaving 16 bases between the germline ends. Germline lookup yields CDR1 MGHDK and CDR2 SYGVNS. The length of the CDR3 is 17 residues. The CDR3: CASSDPPGVGSYNEQFF. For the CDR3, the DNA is TGTGCCAGCAGTGACCCCCCCGGGGTGGGGTCCTACAATGAGCAGTTCTTC.

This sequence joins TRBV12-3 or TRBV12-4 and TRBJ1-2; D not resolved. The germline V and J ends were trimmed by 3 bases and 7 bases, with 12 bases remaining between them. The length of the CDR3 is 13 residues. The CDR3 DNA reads TGTGCCAGCAGTTTGAGGCCGGGTACTGGCTACACCTTC. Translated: CASSLRPGTGYTF.

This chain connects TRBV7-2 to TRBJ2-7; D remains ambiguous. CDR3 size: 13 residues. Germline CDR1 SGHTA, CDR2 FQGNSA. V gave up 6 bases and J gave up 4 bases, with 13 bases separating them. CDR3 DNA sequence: TGTGCCAGCAGTCAAGGACCGTTATACGAGCAGTACTTC. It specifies CASSQGPLYEQYF.

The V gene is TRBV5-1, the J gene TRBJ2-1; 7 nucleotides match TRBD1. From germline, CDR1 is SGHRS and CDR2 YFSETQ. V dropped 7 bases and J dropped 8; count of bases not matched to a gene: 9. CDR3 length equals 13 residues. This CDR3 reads CASGQTGADEQFF. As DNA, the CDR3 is TGCGCCAGCGGACAAACAGGGGCCGATGAGCAGTTCTTC.

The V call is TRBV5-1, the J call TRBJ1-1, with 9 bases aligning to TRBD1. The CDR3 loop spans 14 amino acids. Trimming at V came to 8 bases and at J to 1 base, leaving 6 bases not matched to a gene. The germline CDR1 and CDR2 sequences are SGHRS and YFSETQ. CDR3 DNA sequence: TGCGCCAGTGGGACAGGGCGAACGAACACTGAAGCTTTCTTT. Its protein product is CASGTGRTNTEAFF.

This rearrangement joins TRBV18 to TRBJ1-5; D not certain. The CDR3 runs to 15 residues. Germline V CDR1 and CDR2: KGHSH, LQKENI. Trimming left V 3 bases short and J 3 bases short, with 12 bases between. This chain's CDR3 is CASSPGGSLNQPQHF. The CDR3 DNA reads TGTGCCAGCTCACCGGGAGGGAGCCTCAATCAGCCCCAGCATTTT. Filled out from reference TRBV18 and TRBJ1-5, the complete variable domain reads NAGVMQNPRHLVRRRGQEARLRCSPMKGHSHVYWYRQLPEEGLKFMVYLQKENIIDESGMPKERFSAEFPKEGPSILRIQQVVRGDSAAYFCASSPGGSLNQPQHFGDGTRLSIL.

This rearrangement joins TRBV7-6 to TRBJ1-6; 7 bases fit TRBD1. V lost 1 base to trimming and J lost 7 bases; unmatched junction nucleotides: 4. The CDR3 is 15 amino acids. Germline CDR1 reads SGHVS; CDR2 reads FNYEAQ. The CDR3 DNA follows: TGTGCCAGCAGCTTAGTAGGGACAGAGAATTCACCCCTCCACTTT. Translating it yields CASSLVGTENSPLHF.

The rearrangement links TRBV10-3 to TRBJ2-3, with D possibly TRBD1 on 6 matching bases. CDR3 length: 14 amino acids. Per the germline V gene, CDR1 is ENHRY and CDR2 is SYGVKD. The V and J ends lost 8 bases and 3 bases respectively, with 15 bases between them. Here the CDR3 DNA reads TGTGCCATCGAAGATGCAGGGGCAACAGATACGCAGTATTTT. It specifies CAIEDAGATDTQYF.

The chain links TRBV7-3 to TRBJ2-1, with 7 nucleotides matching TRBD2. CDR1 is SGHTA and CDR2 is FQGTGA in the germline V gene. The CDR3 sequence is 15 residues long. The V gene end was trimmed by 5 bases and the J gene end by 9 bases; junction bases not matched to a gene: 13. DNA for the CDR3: TGTGCCAGCAGCCAAGCTTTAGGCGGGGGTGGTGAGCAGTTCTTC. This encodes CASSQALGGGGEQFF.

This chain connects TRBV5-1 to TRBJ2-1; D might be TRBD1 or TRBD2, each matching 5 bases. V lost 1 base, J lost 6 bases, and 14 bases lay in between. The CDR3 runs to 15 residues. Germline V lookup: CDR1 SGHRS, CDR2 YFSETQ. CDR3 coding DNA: TGCGCCAGCAGCTTGTTCCCGGGGCTAAGCAATGAGCAGTTCTTC. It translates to CASSLFPGLSNEQFF.

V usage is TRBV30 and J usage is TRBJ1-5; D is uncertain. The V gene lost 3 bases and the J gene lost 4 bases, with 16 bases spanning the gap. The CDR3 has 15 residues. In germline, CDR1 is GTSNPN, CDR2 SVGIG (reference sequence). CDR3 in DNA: TGTGCCTGGAGCCGGGAGACGGGGAAAAATCAGCCCCAGCATTTT. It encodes CAWSRETGKNQPQHF.

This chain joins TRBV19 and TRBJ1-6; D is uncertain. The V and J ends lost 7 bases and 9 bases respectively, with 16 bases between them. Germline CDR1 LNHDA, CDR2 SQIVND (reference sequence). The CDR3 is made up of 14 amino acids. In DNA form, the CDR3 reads TGTGCCAGTACTTTATCGGGGAAGGGTTCACCCCTCCACTTT. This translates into CASTLSGKGSPLHF.

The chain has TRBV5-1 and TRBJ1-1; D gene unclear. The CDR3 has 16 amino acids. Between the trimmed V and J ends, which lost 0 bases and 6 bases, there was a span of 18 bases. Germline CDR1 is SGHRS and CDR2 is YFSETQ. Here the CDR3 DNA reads TGCGCCAGCAGCTTGGAAGGCGGAGCACTCCTCGCTGAAGCTTTCTTT. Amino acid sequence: CASSLEGGALLAEAFF.

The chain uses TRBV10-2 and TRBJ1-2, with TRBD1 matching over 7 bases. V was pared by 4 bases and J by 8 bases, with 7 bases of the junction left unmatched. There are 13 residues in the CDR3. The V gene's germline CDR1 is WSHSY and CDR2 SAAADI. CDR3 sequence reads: CASSVEGAGGYTF. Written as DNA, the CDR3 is TGCGCCAGCAGTGTGGAGGGGGCGGGAGGCTACACCTTC.